This entry features one T cell receptor beta chain sequence. Its antigen remains unidentified. This entry belongs to a study of T cell responses to AZD1222 COVID-19 vaccine. Study observations and caveats: Possibly, clonal diversity was underestimated; donors were largely white British and included more females. Seropositive status at baseline applied to only five or six AZD1222 recipients. Dominant CD4 TCR responses targeted spike regions 160-218 and 743-854.

Assay: immunoSEQ multiplex PCR; the TCRdb copy retains only in-frame clones and omits some. The table shows about 120,000 clones, with 70% to 90% occurring only once. Sequenced material: peripheral blood, taken on day 0 of AZD1222 vaccination. The clonotype comes from an adult in good health.

The DNA of the CDR3 is TGTGCCAGCAGCCAAGAAGTGACAGGTCGGGAGACCCAGTACTTC. Protein: CASSQEVTGRETQYF. The chain uses TRBV3-1 (or the pseudogene TRBV3-2) and TRBJ2-5, with D possibly TRBD1 on 6 matching bases. This CDR3 comprises 15 residues. Germline-derived CDR1 and CDR2 are LGHDT and YNNKEL (reference sequence). The V and J ends lost 0 bases and 5 bases respectively, with 13 bases between them.